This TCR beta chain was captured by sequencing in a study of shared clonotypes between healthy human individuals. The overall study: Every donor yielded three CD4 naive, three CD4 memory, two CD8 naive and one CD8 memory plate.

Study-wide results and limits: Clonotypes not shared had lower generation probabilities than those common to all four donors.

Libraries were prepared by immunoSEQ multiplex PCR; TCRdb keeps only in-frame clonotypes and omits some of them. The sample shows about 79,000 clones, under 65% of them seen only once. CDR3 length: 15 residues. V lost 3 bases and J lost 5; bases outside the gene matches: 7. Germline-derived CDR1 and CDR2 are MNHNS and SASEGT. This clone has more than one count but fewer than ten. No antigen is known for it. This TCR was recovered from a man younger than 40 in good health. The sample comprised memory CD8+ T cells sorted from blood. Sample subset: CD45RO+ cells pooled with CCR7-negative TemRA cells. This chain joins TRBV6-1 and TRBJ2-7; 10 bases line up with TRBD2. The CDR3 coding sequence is TGTGCCAGCAGTGAGTTAGCGGGAGGTTCCGACGAGCAGTACTTC. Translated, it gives CASSELAGGSDEQYF.